This TCR beta chain was identified in a study of technical replicates of blood from several donors. TCRdb's copy holds only in-frame clones and misses some; the assay was immunoSEQ multiplex PCR. Of 9,000 to 15,000 clones listed, 94% are singletons. J gave up 2 bases and V 6 bases, and 9 bases lay outside the gene matches. The germline CDR1 and CDR2 sequences are SGHRS and YFSETQ. CDR3 length equals 15 residues. Sample: PBMCs. The TCR originated in a human donor in good health. This chain joins TRBV5-1 and TRBJ1-2; TRBD1 aligns across 8 bases. CDR3 coding DNA: TGCGCCAGCAAAGGACAGGGCGAGGGGAACTATGGCTACACCTTC. It is translated as CASKGQGEGNYGYTF.